The 29 T cell receptor beta chains reported below all come from one sample, sequenced in a study of cytomegalovirus exposure and HLA in healthy donors. Researchers ran the PCR with 60 Vbeta and 13 Jbeta primers. TCRdb's copy holds only in-frame clones and misses some; the assay was immunoSEQ multiplex PCR. The sample consists of 110,000 or so clones, 60% to 80% of them appearing once. The specimen sequenced was PBMCs. Source of these receptors: a man under 40 in good health and CMV-seronegative.

The chain joins TRBV28 to TRBJ1-3, with 7 bases that match TRBD1. The CDR3 runs 16 residues. The V gene end was trimmed by 9 bases and the J gene end by 0 bases; junction bases not matched to a gene: 11. Germline values: CDR1 MDHEN, CDR2 SYDVKM. The CDR3, as DNA: TGTGCCAGTATTGTAGGGGGCCTAGACTCTGGAAACACCATATATTTT. This sequence encodes CASIVGGLDSGNTIYF.

Only one count was recorded for this clone. The rearrangement uses TRBV10-2 and TRBJ1-1; D might be TRBD1 (6 bases). Germline V lookup: CDR1 WSHSY, CDR2 SAAADI. This CDR3 comprises 13 residues. V shed 6 bases and J shed 1 base, with 9 bases lying between them. The CDR3 DNA follows: TGCGCCAGCAGCACGACAGGGAACACTGAAGCTTTCTTT. This encodes CASSTTGNTEAFF.

The chain couples TRBV7-2 to TRBJ2-7, with D perhaps TRBD1 (6 bases). Germline assignment: CDR1 SGHTA and CDR2 FQGNSA. V lost 2 bases, J lost 0 bases, and 11 bases lay in between. CDR3 size: 15 residues. CDR3 amino acids: CASSLLDRASYEQYF. The CDR3 nucleotides read TGTGCCAGCAGCTTATTGGACAGAGCCTCCTACGAGCAGTACTTC.

The V gene is TRBV5-6, the J gene TRBJ1-4; 8 positions agree with TRBD1. The CDR3 extends over 16 amino acids. V lost 6 bases, J lost 5 bases, and 12 bases stayed unmatched. Germline lookup yields CDR1 SGHDT and CDR2 YYEEEE. CDR3 amino acids: CASNPLGTGGNEKLFF. CDR3 in DNA: TGTGCCAGCAACCCATTGGGAACAGGGGGAAATGAAAAACTGTTTTTT.

The chain joins TRBV11-3 to TRBJ2-7; D may be TRBD2 (6 bases). CDR1 is SGHNT and CDR2 is YENEEA in the germline V gene. The CDR3 runs 13 residues. V lost 2 bases and J lost 4, with 9 bases in between. CDR3 nucleotide sequence: TGTGCCAGCAGCTTACGGGGGAATTACGAGCAGTACTTC. Translating gives CASSLRGNYEQYF.

The CDR3 DNA is TGTGCCAGCAGGACAGGGGTCGGTGGCTACACCTTC. Translation: CASRTGVGGYTF. The rearrangement joins TRBV2 to TRBJ1-2; TRBD1 matches at 8 bases. This CDR3 is built from 12 residues. Germline V gene lookup returns CDR1 SNHLY and CDR2 FYNNEI. After removal of 6 bases from V and 7 bases from J, the junction contained 4 bases not matched to a gene.

There are a few counts of this clone. The chain has TRBV10-3 and TRBJ1-1, with D unclear. This CDR3 comprises 13 residues. Trimming removed 2 bases from V and 5 bases from J, with 9 bases in between. Germline loops: CDR1 ENHRY, CDR2 SYGVKD. The CDR3: CAISERGGTEAFF. The CDR3 DNA sequence: TGTGCCATCAGTGAGAGAGGCGGGACTGAAGCTTTCTTT.

The rearrangement links TRBV9 to TRBJ2-7; 8 positions match TRBD1. Germline V gives CDR1 SGDLS, CDR2 YYNGEE. This CDR3 comprises 15 residues. With V trimmed by 2 bases and J by 0 bases, 4 bases remained unmatched. The CDR3 nucleotides read TGTGCCAGCAGCGTGGGACAGGCCAGCTCCTACGAGCAGTACTTC. It is translated as CASSVGQASSYEQYF.

This clone was seen only a few times. The chain combines TRBV10-2 with TRBJ1-2; D possibly corresponds to TRBD1 (5 bases). Between the trimmed V and J ends, which lost 5 bases and 8 bases, there was a span of 18 bases. This CDR3 is 14 amino acids long. Germline lookup yields CDR1 WSHSY and CDR2 SAAADI. The CDR3, as DNA: TGCGCCAGCAGTAACCTTGGAGGGGCGGGGGGCTACACCTTC. This codes for CASSNLGGAGGYTF.

This clone was found once. The chain uses TRBV7-2 and TRBJ1-6; 9 bases are a match to TRBD1. Germline V CDR1 and CDR2: SGHTA, FQGNSA. J was trimmed by 10 bases and V by 6 bases; bases with no gene match: 10. The CDR3 has 15 residues. CDR3 in DNA: TGTGCCAGCAGGCAAGGGACAGGGAACAAGTCACCCCTCCACTTT. This sequence encodes CASRQGTGNKSPLHF.

The chain employs TRBV7-3 and TRBJ2-1, with D perhaps TRBD2 (6 bases). The CDR3 is made up of 12 amino acids. Germline V gives CDR1 SGHTA, CDR2 FQGTGA. Trimming took 5 bases from V and 8 from J, leaving 10 bases between them. The CDR3 loop reads CASSLGSDEQFF. As DNA, the CDR3 is TGTGCCAGCAGCCTCGGGAGCGATGAGCAGTTCTTC.

This clone was seen only once. The V gene is TRBV28, the J gene TRBJ2-3, with TRBD1 identical over 9 bases. From germline, CDR1 is MDHEN and CDR2 SYDVKM. The junction had 9 bases not matched to a gene; V was cut back by 6 bases and J by 8 bases. This CDR3 is built from 14 residues. The CDR3: CASSRGQGRVTQYF. The CDR3 DNA reads as TGTGCCAGCAGCAGGGGACAGGGTCGGGTTACGCAGTATTTT.

This chain links TRBV7-2 with TRBJ2-2; a possible D gene is TRBD2 (6 bases). This CDR3 spans 16 amino acids. The V gene lost 1 base and the J gene lost 5 bases, with 14 bases spanning the gap. Germline V gives CDR1 SGHTA, CDR2 FQGNSA. CDR3 loop: CASSLGGLALTGELFF. Written as DNA, the CDR3 is TGTGCCAGCAGCTTAGGAGGTCTAGCGCTTACCGGGGAGCTGTTTTTT.

The V gene is TRBV11-1, the J gene TRBJ1-2; D unclear. The CDR3 length is 13 residues. Trimming took off 5 bases at V and 6 bases at J, with 13 bases between the two ends. CDR1 SGHAT and CDR2 FQDESV come from the germline V gene (reference sequence). As DNA, the CDR3 is TGTGCCAGCAGCCGAGCCCAGGAGGATGGCTACACCTTC. Residues: CASSRAQEDGYTF.

The chain recombines TRBV11-2 with TRBJ2-7; TRBD1 aligns across 9 bases. The V gene end was trimmed by 6 bases and the J gene end by 6 bases; junction bases not matched to a gene: 9. CDR1 and CDR2 from the germline V gene are SGHAT and FQNNGV. The CDR3 runs 14 residues. This CDR3 reads CASRPPGTGSEQYF. CDR3 sequence (DNA): TGTGCCAGCAGACCACCAGGGACAGGGAGCGAGCAGTACTTC.

The chain recombines TRBV25-1 with TRBJ1-4; D not certain. V gave up 4 bases and J gave up 2 bases, with 8 bases separating them. The CDR3 covers 14 residues. Germline values: CDR1 MGHDK, CDR2 SYGVNS. CDR3 DNA sequence: TGTGCCAGCAGTGCAGTAATCACTAATGAAAAACTGTTTTTT. It encodes CASSAVITNEKLFF.

V and J are TRBV30 and TRBJ2-3; 8 positions agree with TRBD1. Trimming at V came to 3 bases and at J to 3 bases, leaving 14 bases not matched to a gene. CDR1 and CDR2 from the germline V gene are GTSNPN and SVGIG (reference sequence). The CDR3 totals 17 residues. The CDR3 bases are TGTGCCTGGAGGCCCAGGGGGACAGGTTCATTGACAGATACGCAGTATTTT. Residues: CAWRPRGTGSLTDTQYF. The full variable domain, rest sourced from reference TRBV30 and TRBJ2-3, is SQTIHQWPATLVQPVGSPLSLECTVEGTSNPNLYWYRQAAGRGLQLLFYSVGIGQISSEVPQNLSASRPQDRQFILSSKKLLLSDSGFYLCAWRPRGTGSLTDTQYFGPGTRLTVL.

This clone was observed a handful of times. This sequence joins TRBV14 and TRBJ2-1, with a possible D match to TRBD1 (6 bases). CDR3 length equals 13 residues. The germline V gene has CDR1 SGHDN and CDR2 FVKESK. Deletions cut 6 bases from V and 7 bases from J, with 13 bases between. CDR3 DNA sequence: TGTGCCAGCAGGAGAGGCAGGGGAAATGAGCAGTTCTTC. The encoded protein is CASRRGRGNEQFF.

CDR3 residues: CASSIPGLSYEQYF. In DNA, the CDR3 is TGTGCCAGTAGTATCCCGGGACTATCCTACGAGCAGTACTTC. The V gene is TRBV19, the J gene TRBJ2-7; TRBD2 matches at 7 bases. Germline V gene data show CDR1 as LNHDA and CDR2 as SQIVND (reference sequence). CDR3 size: 14 residues. The V gene end was trimmed by 3 bases and the J gene end by 1 base; junction bases not matched to a gene: 3.

The chain couples TRBV7-3 to TRBJ2-7, with D possibly TRBD1 on 6 matching bases. Germline V gene lookup returns CDR1 SGHTA and CDR2 FQGTGA. This CDR3 spans 13 amino acids. V was cut by 4 bases and J by 0 bases, with 7 bases left in between. The CDR3 DNA reads TGTGCCAGCAGCTCCAGGGGCTCCTACGAGCAGTACTTC. Amino acid sequence: CASSSRGSYEQYF.

The chain uses TRBV28 and TRBJ2-6, with 8 bases identical to TRBD1. The germline V gene has CDR1 MDHEN and CDR2 SYDVKM. The CDR3 totals 15 residues. With V trimmed by 4 bases and J by 2 bases, 1 base remained unmatched. Written as DNA, the CDR3 is TGTGCCAGCAGTTCGGGACAGGCTGGGGCCAACGTCCTGACTTTC. Translation gives CASSSGQAGANVLTF.

The chain has TRBV9 and TRBJ2-1; D may be TRBD1 (6 bases). In germline, CDR1 is SGDLS, CDR2 YYNGEE. V was clipped by 0 bases and J by 4 bases, with 11 bases between them. This CDR3 is built from 15 residues. The CDR3 region is CASSVAQGWYNEQFF. In nucleotides, the CDR3 is TGTGCCAGCAGCGTAGCACAGGGTTGGTACAATGAGCAGTTCTTC.

This chain joins TRBV2 and TRBJ2-7, with 12 bases lining up with TRBD2. V lost 9 bases, J lost 4 bases, and 1 base stayed unmatched. This CDR3 spans 12 amino acids. Germline V gene data show CDR1 as SNHLY and CDR2 as FYNNEI. CDR3 sequence: CARTSGSYEQYF. DNA for the CDR3: TGTGCCAGGACTAGCGGGAGTTACGAGCAGTACTTC.

This clone appeared once. The chain carries TRBV4-1 and TRBJ2-2, with D unresolved. Trimming removed 2 bases from V and 1 base from J, with 8 bases in between. CDR1 MGHRA and CDR2 YSYEKL come from the germline V gene. CDR3 length: 15 amino acids. The CDR3 nucleotides read TGCGCCAGCAGCCAACTATCCATGAACACCGGGGAGCTGTTTTTT. Protein product: CASSQLSMNTGELFF.

The V gene is TRBV5-5, the J gene TRBJ2-5; 7 nucleotides line up with TRBD2. Germline CDR1 and CDR2: SGHKS and YYEKEE (reference sequence). The CDR3 length is 17 residues. Unmatched junction bases numbered 14, after V lost 1 base and J lost 5 bases. CDR3 nucleotides: TGTGCCAGCAGCTTGCGGACCCCTAGGGAGGGCAGCGAGACCCAGTACTTC. Translated: CASSLRTPREGSETQYF.

This clone occurred a few times. The chain has TRBV2 and TRBJ1-2; 11 bases are a match to TRBD1. The CDR3 covers 12 residues. Trimming removed 7 bases from V and 8 bases from J; junction bases left unmatched: 3. The germline V gene has CDR1 SNHLY and CDR2 FYNNEI. The CDR3 sequence: CASTGTGGGYTF. DNA for the CDR3: TGTGCCAGCACTGGGACAGGGGGAGGCTACACCTTC.

V is TRBV28 and J is TRBJ2-3; maybe TRBD1 (6 bases). This CDR3 spans 17 amino acids. The ends were cut back, 5 bases at V and 2 bases at J, with 20 bases in the middle. Germline CDR1 is MDHEN and CDR2 is SYDVKM. This chain's CDR3 is CASSTIQGYLLTDTQYF. CDR3 bases: TGTGCCAGCAGTACGATCCAGGGGTACCTTCTCACAGATACGCAGTATTTT. The full variable domain, in which reference TRBV28 and TRBJ2-3 provide the parts outside the CDR3, is DVKVTQSSRYLVKRTGEKVFLECVQDMDHENMFWYRQDPGLGLRLIYFSYDVKMKEKGDIPEGYSVSREKKERFSLILESASTNQTSMYLCASSTIQGYLLTDTQYFGPGTRLTVL.

This clone was detected a few times. This chain joins TRBV7-2 and TRBJ2-7; TRBD2 aligns across 9 bases. Looked up from germline, CDR1 is SGHTA and CDR2 is FQGNSA. This CDR3 region has 15 residues. Unmatched junction bases numbered 2, after V lost 1 base and J lost 1 base. The DNA for the CDR3 is TGTGCCAGCAGCTTAGGGACTAGCGCGTCCTACGAGCAGTACTTC. Its translation is CASSLGTSASYEQYF. Full variable domain (rest looked up from reference TRBV7-2 and TRBJ2-7): GAGVSQSPSNKVTEKGKDVELRCDPISGHTALYWYRQSLGQGLEFLIYFQGNSAPDKSGLPSDRFSAERTGGSVSTLTIQRTQQEDSAVYLCASSLGTSASYEQYFGPGTRLTVT.

The chain joins TRBV11-3 to TRBJ2-1; 7 nucleotides line up with TRBD2. The junction had 12 bases not matched to a gene; V was cut back by 5 bases and J by 8 bases. From germline, CDR1 is SGHNT and CDR2 YENEEA. CDR3 length: 15 amino acids. The DNA for the CDR3 is TGTGCCAGCAGCCACCCCACGACGGGAGGCGATGAGCAGTTCTTC. This translates into CASSHPTTGGDEQFF.